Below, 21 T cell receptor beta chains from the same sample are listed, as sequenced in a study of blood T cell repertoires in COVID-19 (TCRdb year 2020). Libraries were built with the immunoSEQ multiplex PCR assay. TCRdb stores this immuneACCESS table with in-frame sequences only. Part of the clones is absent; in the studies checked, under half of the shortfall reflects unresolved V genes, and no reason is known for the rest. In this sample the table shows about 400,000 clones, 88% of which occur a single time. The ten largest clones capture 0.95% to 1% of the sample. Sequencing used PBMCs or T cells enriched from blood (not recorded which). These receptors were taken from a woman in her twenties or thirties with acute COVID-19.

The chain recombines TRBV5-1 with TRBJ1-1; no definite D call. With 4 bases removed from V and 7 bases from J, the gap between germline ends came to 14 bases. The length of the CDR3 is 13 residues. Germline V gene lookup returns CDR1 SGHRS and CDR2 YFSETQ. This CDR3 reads CASSKWLVGEAFF. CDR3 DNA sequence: TGCGCCAGCAGCAAATGGTTAGTCGGTGAAGCTTTCTTT.

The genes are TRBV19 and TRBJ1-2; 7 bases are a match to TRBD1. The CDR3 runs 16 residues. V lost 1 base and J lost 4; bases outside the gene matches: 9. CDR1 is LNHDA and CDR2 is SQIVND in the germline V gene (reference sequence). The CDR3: CASSIGAGGFGYGYTF. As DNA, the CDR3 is TGTGCCAGTAGTATAGGAGCAGGGGGTTTCGGCTATGGCTACACCTTC.

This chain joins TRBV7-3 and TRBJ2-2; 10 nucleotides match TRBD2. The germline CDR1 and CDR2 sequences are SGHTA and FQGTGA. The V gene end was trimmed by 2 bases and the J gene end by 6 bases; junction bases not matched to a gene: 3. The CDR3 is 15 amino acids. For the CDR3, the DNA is TGTGCCAGCAGCTTACTAGCGGGGGTTGCCGGGGAGCTGTTTTTT. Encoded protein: CASSLLAGVAGELFF.

CDR3 amino acids: CASSLEVGGDLDGYTF. CDR3 in DNA: TGTGCCAGCAGCTTGGAAGTAGGGGGGGATTTGGATGGCTACACCTTC. The V call is TRBV5-5, the J call TRBJ1-2; D is perhaps TRBD1 (6 bases). Deletions cut 0 bases from V and 6 bases from J, with 18 bases between. This CDR3 is built from 16 residues. Germline CDR1 and CDR2: SGHKS and YYEKEE (reference sequence).

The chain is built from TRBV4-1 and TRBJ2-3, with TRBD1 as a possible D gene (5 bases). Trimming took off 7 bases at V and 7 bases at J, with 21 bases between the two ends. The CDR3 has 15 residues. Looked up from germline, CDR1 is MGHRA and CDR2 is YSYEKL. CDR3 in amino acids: CASTPTPGQGNTQYF. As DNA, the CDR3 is TGCGCCAGCACCCCTACCCCTGGGCAGGGAAATACGCAGTATTTT.

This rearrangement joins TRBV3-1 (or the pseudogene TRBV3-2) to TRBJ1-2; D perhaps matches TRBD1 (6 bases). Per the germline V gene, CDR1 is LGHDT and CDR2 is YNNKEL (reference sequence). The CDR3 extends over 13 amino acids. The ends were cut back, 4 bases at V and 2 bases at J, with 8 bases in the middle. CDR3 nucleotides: TGTGCCAGCAGCCGGGGACAAAACTATGGCTACACCTTC. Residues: CASSRGQNYGYTF.

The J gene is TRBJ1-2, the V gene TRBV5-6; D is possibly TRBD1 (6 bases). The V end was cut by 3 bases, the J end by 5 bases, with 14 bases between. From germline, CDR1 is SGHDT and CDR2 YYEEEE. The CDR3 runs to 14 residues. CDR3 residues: CASSSTGSRYGYTF. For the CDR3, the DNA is TGTGCCAGCAGCTCCACAGGGTCTCGGTATGGCTACACCTTC.

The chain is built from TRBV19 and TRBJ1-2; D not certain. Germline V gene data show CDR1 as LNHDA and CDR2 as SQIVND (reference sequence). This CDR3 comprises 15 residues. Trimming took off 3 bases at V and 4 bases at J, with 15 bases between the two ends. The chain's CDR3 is CASSMSLDAFYGYTF. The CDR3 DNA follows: TGTGCCAGTAGTATGTCCCTAGACGCCTTCTATGGCTACACCTTC.

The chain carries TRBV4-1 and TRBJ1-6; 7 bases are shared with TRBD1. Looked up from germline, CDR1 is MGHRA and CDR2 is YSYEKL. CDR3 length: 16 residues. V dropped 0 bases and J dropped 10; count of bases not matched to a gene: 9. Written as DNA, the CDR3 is TGCGCCAGCAGCCAAGATGGGGGACAGTCATGGTCACCCCTCCACTTT. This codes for CASSQDGGQSWSPLHF.

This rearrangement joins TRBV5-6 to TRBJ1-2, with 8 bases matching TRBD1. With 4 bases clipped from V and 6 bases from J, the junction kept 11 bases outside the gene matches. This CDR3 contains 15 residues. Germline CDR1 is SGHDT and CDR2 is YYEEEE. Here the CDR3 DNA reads TGTGCCAGCAGCCATCGGACAGGGCCCTCGGATGGCTACACCTTC. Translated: CASSHRTGPSDGYTF.

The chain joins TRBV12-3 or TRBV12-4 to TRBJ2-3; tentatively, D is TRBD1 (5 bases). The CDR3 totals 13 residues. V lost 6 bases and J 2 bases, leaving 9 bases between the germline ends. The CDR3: CASRGRPTDTQYF. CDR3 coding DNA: TGTGCCAGCAGGGGGCGACCCACAGATACGCAGTATTTT.

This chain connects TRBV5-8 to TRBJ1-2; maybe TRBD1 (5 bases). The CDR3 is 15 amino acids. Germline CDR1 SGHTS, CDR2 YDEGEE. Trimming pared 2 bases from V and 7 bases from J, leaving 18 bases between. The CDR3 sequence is CASSFEAGFRFGYTF. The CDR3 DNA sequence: TGTGCCAGCAGCTTTGAGGCAGGGTTCCGCTTTGGCTACACCTTC.

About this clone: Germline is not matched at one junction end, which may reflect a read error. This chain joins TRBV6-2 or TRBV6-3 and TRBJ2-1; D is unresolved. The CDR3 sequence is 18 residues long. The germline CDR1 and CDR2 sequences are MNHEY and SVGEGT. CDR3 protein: CASSSLVMTARSYNEQFF. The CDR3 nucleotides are TGTGCCAGTAGTTCCCTAGTTATGACCGCAAGGTCCTACAATGAGCAGTTCTTC.

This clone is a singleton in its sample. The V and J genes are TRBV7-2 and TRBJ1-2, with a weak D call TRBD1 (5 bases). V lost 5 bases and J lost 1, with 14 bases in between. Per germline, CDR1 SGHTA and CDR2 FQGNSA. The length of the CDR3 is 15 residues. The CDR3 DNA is TGTGCCAGCAGCAGAGGACGACAGAATAACTATGGCTACACCTTC. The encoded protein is CASSRGRQNNYGYTF.

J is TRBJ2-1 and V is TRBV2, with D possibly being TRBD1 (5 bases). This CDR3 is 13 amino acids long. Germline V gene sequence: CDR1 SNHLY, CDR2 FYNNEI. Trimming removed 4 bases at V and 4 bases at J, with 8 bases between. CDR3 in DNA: TGTGCCAGCAGTGTCCAGGGTTACAATGAGCAGTTCTTC. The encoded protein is CASSVQGYNEQFF.

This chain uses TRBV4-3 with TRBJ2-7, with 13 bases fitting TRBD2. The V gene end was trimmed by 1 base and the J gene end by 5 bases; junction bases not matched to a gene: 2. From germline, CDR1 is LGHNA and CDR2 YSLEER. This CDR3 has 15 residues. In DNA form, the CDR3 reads TGCGCCAGCAGCCAAGCCGGGACTAGCGGGGACGAGCAGTACTTC. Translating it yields CASSQAGTSGDEQYF.

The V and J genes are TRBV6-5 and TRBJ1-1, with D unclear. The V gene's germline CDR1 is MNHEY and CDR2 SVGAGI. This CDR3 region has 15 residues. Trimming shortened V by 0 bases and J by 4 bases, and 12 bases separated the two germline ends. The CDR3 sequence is CASSYSIIEGTEAFF. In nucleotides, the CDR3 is TGTGCCAGCAGTTACTCGATCATCGAGGGCACTGAAGCTTTCTTT.

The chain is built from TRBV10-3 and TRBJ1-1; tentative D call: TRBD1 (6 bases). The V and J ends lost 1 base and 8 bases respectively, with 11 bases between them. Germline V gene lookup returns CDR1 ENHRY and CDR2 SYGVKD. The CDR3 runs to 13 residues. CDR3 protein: CAISEFGTLEAFF. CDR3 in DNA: TGTGCCATCAGTGAGTTTGGGACACTCGAAGCTTTCTTT.

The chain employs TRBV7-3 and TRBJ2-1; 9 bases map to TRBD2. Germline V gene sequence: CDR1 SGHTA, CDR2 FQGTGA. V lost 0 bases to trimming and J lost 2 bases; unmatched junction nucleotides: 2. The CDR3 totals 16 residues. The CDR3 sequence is CASSLTGTSTYNEQFF. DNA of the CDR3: TGTGCCAGCAGCTTAACCGGGACTAGCACCTACAATGAGCAGTTCTTC.

CDR3 loop: CASSPTGYGANVLTF. The CDR3 DNA reads as TGTGCCAGCAGCCCCACAGGGTATGGGGCCAACGTCCTGACTTTC. The chain uses TRBV5-6 and TRBJ2-6; possibly TRBD1 for D (6 bases). Germline lookup yields CDR1 SGHDT and CDR2 YYEEEE. This CDR3 is built from 15 residues. V was clipped by 4 bases and J by 3 bases, with 11 bases between them.

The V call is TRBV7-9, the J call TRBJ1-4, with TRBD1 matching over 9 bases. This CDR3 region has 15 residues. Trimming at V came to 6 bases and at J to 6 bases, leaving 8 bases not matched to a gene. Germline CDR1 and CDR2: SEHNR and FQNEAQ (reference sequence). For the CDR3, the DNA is TGTGCCAGCAGGCTACAGGGGGCGTCGGATGAAAAACTGTTTTTT. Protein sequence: CASRLQGASDEKLFF.